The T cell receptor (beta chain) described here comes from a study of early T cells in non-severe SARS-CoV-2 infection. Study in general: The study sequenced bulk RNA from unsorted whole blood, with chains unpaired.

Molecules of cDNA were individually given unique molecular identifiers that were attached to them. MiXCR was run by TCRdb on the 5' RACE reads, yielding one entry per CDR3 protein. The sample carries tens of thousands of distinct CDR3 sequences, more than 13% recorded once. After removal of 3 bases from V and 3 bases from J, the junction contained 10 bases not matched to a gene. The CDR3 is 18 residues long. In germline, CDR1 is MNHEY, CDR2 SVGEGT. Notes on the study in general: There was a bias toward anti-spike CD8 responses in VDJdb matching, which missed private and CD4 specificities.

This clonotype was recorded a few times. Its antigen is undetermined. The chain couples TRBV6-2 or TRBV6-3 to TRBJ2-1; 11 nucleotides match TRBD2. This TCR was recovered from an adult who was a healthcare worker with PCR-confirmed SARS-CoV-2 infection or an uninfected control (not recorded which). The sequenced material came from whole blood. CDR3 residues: CASSYLSGRGVGYNEQFF. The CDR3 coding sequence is TGTGCCAGCAGTTATCTTAGCGGGAGGGGAGTAGGCTACAATGAGCAGTTCTTC.